Below are 28 T cell receptor beta chains sequenced from a single sample in a study of blood T cell repertoires in COVID-19. Here immunoSEQ multiplex PCR was the method, and the copy in TCRdb shows in-frame clones only, minus some. Among about 120,000 clones listed, over 60% were seen once. Sequenced: peripheral blood. These receptor sequences come from a man in his forties with active or convalescent COVID-19.

This clone was picked up one time. The genes are TRBV14 and TRBJ1-1, with TRBD1 matching over 10 bases. CDR1 and CDR2 from the germline V gene are SGHDN and FVKESK. The trim removed 1 base at V and 5 bases at J, leaving 13 bases unmatched. The CDR3 extends over 18 amino acids. The DNA for the CDR3 is TGTGCCAGCAGCCAAGGGTCGACTCGGGACAGGGGTGGGACTGAAGCTTTCTTT. This gives the protein CASSQGSTRDRGGTEAFF.

This clone was seen many times. The chain employs TRBV19 and TRBJ1-1; no clear D gene. The germline V and J ends were trimmed by 3 bases and 0 bases, with 11 bases remaining between them. Germline CDR1 and CDR2: LNHDA and SQIVND (reference sequence). The CDR3 has 15 residues. The CDR3, as DNA: TGTGCCAGTAGTATTCGAAACAACATGAACACTGAAGCTTTCTTT. This translates into CASSIRNNMNTEAFF.

The chain couples TRBV23-1 to TRBJ1-3; 8 nucleotides line up with TRBD1. TRBV23-1 is reported as an ORF; its role is uncertain. This CDR3 is built from 17 residues. With V trimmed by 0 bases and J by 8 bases, 12 bases remained unmatched. CDR3 protein: CASSQSVMDRVEHTIYF. The CDR3 DNA sequence: TGCGCCAGCAGTCAATCTGTAATGGACAGGGTGGAACACACCATATATTTT.

V and J are TRBV19 and TRBJ1-1; a possible D gene is TRBD1 (5 bases). This CDR3 contains 14 residues. Trimming left V 10 bases short and J 0 bases short, with 15 bases between. CDR1 and CDR2 from the germline V gene are LNHDA and SQIVND (reference sequence). This CDR3 is CATRVGQMNTEAFF. In nucleotides, the CDR3 is TGTGCCACCCGGGTGGGGCAGATGAACACTGAAGCTTTCTTT.

V and J are TRBV25-1 and TRBJ2-7; 9 bases agree with TRBD2. The CDR3 runs to 16 residues. CDR1 and CDR2 from the germline V gene are MGHDK and SYGVNS. V trimming: 5 bases; J trimming: 0 bases; junction bases outside the gene matches: 8. CDR3 sequence: CASSPHRLADSYEQYF. CDR3 DNA sequence: TGTGCCAGCAGTCCGCACCGACTAGCGGACTCCTACGAGCAGTACTTC.

This clone was recorded only once. The chain combines TRBV7-9 with TRBJ1-1, with D unclear. This CDR3 contains 16 residues. Germline CDR1 and CDR2: SEHNR and FQNEAQ (reference sequence). The germline V and J ends were trimmed by 7 bases and 0 bases, with 18 bases remaining between them. The DNA for the CDR3 is TGTGCCAGCACCGTAGGGAGTTACAGTCTGAACACTGAAGCTTTCTTT. As protein: CASTVGSYSLNTEAFF.

The chain employs TRBV6-5 and TRBJ2-7; TRBD1 might be the D (6 bases). The germline V gene encodes CDR1 MNHEY and CDR2 SVGAGI. Trimming pared 2 bases from V and 3 bases from J, leaving 17 bases between. The CDR3 is 16 residues long. DNA for the CDR3: TGTGCCAGCAGTTACCGAGCCGGGACACTAGTCTACGAGCAGTACTTC. It specifies CASSYRAGTLVYEQYF.

This clone was observed a handful of times. This chain links TRBV6-6 with TRBJ1-4; TRBD1 agrees at 9 bases. Germline V gene lookup returns CDR1 MNHNY and CDR2 SVGAGI (reference sequence). This CDR3 is built from 14 residues. Germline trimming cut 6 bases from V and 4 bases from J; bases unmatched to any gene: 3. CDR3: CASSWTGVNEKLFF. CDR3 DNA sequence: TGTGCCAGCAGCTGGACAGGGGTTAATGAAAAACTGTTTTTT.

V and J are TRBV7-9 and TRBJ1-2; a weak D match, TRBD1 (6 bases). The germline V and J ends were trimmed by 5 bases and 2 bases, with 21 bases remaining between them. Per germline, CDR1 SEHNR and CDR2 FQNEAQ (reference sequence). CDR3 length: 17 amino acids. DNA of the CDR3: TGTGCCAGCAGCCCCTTGCTAGGGGGAGATGGGAACTATGGCTACACCTTC. Amino acids: CASSPLLGGDGNYGYTF.

This chain uses TRBV9 with TRBJ2-2; TRBD2 matches at 7 bases. V dropped 3 bases and J dropped 5; count of bases not matched to a gene: 7. The CDR3 is 15 residues long. The germline V gene encodes CDR1 SGDLS and CDR2 YYNGEE. The CDR3 region has the DNA TGTGCCAGCAGCGGACCAGCGGGACTTACCGGGGAGCTGTTTTTT. The encoded protein is CASSGPAGLTGELFF. Combining the CDR3 with reference TRBV9 and TRBJ2-2 gives the whole variable domain DSGVTQTPKHLITATGQRVTLRCSPRSGDLSVYWYQQSLDQGLQFLIQYYNGEERAKGNILERFSAQQFPDLHSELNLSSLELGDSALYFCASSGPAGLTGELFFGEGSRLTVL.

This chain connects TRBV5-1 to TRBJ2-7, with 9 bases that match TRBD1. Germline assignment: CDR1 SGHRS and CDR2 YFSETQ. With V trimmed by 2 bases and J by 5 bases, 8 bases remained unmatched. CDR3 length equals 15 residues. Written as DNA, the CDR3 is TGCGCCAGCAGCTTATGGGACAGGGTCGAGGACGAGCAGTACTTC. Protein sequence: CASSLWDRVEDEQYF.

The chain joins TRBV3-1 (or the pseudogene TRBV3-2) to TRBJ1-3; TRBD1 might be the D (5 bases). V was trimmed by 4 bases and J by 2 bases, leaving 15 bases between them. The V gene's germline CDR1 is LGHDT and CDR2 YNNKEL (reference sequence). This CDR3 has 16 amino acids. For the CDR3, the DNA is TGTGCCAGCAGCCCTCTAGCGGGGGGAACTGGAAACACCATATATTTT. It encodes CASSPLAGGTGNTIYF.

The chain is built from TRBV10-2 and TRBJ1-2; weak D call: TRBD1 (6 bases). Looked up from germline, CDR1 is WSHSY and CDR2 is SAAADI. The CDR3 loop spans 11 amino acids. The V end was cut by 8 bases, the J end by 10 bases, with 14 bases between. This chain's CDR3 is CASGSTGPYTF. The CDR3 DNA reads as TGCGCCAGCGGATCGACAGGCCCCTACACCTTC.

This chain links TRBV7-6 with TRBJ1-6; a weak D match, TRBD1 (5 bases). V was pared by 3 bases and J by 14 bases, with 8 bases between. CDR3 length: 11 residues. Germline-derived CDR1 and CDR2 are SGHVS and FNYEAQ. The CDR3 protein is CASSLGGTLHF. CDR3 DNA sequence: TGTGCCAGCAGCTTGGGGGGGACCCTCCACTTT.

The J gene is TRBJ2-1, the V gene TRBV5-3; perhaps TRBD2 as D (5 bases). TRBV5-3 is sorted into the ORF group, with uncertain function. Trimming removed 4 bases from V and 3 bases from J, with 26 bases in between. The CDR3 sequence is 19 residues long. For the CDR3, the DNA is TGTGCCAGAAGCCTGTTTATAAGAAGGACTCGATTAAGCTACAATGAGCAGTTCTTC. Translation gives CARSLFIRRTRLSYNEQFF.

V is TRBV7-6 and J is TRBJ1-4, with 8 bases lining up with TRBD1. The ends lost 4 bases at V and 6 bases at J; junction bases unmatched: 10. The CDR3 has 16 amino acids. CDR1 is SGHVS and CDR2 is FNYEAQ in the germline V gene. This CDR3 is CASSSLSGQADEKLFF. Here the CDR3 DNA reads TGTGCCAGCAGCTCTCTGTCGGGACAGGCGGATGAAAAACTGTTTTTT.

The V call is TRBV24-1, the J call TRBJ2-3; 8 positions agree with TRBD2. From germline, CDR1 is KGHDR and CDR2 SFDVKD. J was trimmed by 6 bases and V by 7 bases; bases with no gene match: 11. There are 15 residues in the CDR3. This CDR3 reads CATRAQAGVGDTQYF. CDR3 DNA: TGTGCCACCAGAGCCCAAGCGGGGGTAGGTGATACGCAGTATTTT.

This chain links TRBV10-2 with TRBJ1-1; D is perhaps TRBD1 (6 bases). V shed 1 base and J shed 10 bases, with 10 bases lying between them. This CDR3 comprises 12 residues. CDR1 WSHSY and CDR2 SAAADI come from the germline V gene. The CDR3 nucleotides read TGCGCCAGCAGTGAGTTGACAGGAGGAGCTTTCTTT. Residues: CASSELTGGAFF.

This clone is a singleton in its sample. The J gene is TRBJ2-5, the V gene TRBV10-3, with 8 bases that match TRBD2. The V segment lost 10 bases and the J segment 5 bases; nucleotides outside the gene matches: 9. This CDR3 is built from 13 residues. In germline, CDR1 is ENHRY, CDR2 SYGVKD. CDR3 residues: CATATSGGETQYF. The DNA for the CDR3 is TGTGCCACCGCCACTAGCGGAGGGGAGACCCAGTACTTC.

The chain recombines TRBV7-3 with TRBJ2-1, with a possible D match to TRBD2 (6 bases). There are 15 residues in the CDR3. With 5 bases removed from V and 8 bases from J, the gap between germline ends came to 19 bases. Germline V gives CDR1 SGHTA, CDR2 FQGTGA. The CDR3 DNA is TGTGCCAGCAGCCTGACTAGTTATTGGTACGATGAGCAGTTCTTC. Translating it yields CASSLTSYWYDEQFF.

The gene calls are TRBV16 and TRBJ1-5; D perhaps matches TRBD1 (6 bases). The CDR3 extends over 15 amino acids. CDR1 KGHSY and CDR2 FQNENV come from the germline V gene. The V end was cut by 0 bases, the J end by 3 bases, with 9 bases between. The CDR3 spells CASSQSGTTNQPQHF. The CDR3 DNA reads TGTGCCAGCAGCCAATCTGGGACAACCAATCAGCCCCAGCATTTT.

V usage is TRBV9 and J usage is TRBJ1-5; D might be TRBD1 (5 bases). The CDR3 covers 14 residues. CDR1 and CDR2 (germline): SGDLS, YYNGEE. With 0 bases removed from V and 6 bases from J, the gap between germline ends came to 10 bases. The CDR3 bases are TGTGCCAGCAGCGTAGGCCCCCAGGGTCAGCCCCAGCATTTT. Residues: CASSVGPQGQPQHF. Complete variable domain (other parts from reference TRBV9 and TRBJ1-5): DSGVTQTPKHLITATGQRVTLRCSPRSGDLSVYWYQQSLDQGLQFLIQYYNGEERAKGNILERFSAQQFPDLHSELNLSSLELGDSALYFCASSVGPQGQPQHFGDGTRLSIL.

The chain joins TRBV7-2 to TRBJ2-4, with 7 bases fitting TRBD2. The V gene's germline CDR1 is SGHTA and CDR2 FQGNSA. V gave up 3 bases and J gave up 1 base; unmatched junction bases: 9. This CDR3 comprises 17 residues. CDR3 sequence: CASSFRRPRGAKNIQYF. CDR3 bases: TGTGCCAGCAGCTTCCGCAGGCCGCGGGGGGCCAAAAACATTCAGTACTTC.

The rearrangement uses TRBV4-1 and TRBJ2-2; D is ambiguous. Germline lookup yields CDR1 MGHRA and CDR2 YSYEKL. There are 15 residues in the CDR3. The V end was cut by 0 bases, the J end by 5 bases, with 10 bases between. CDR3 DNA sequence: TGCGCCAGCAGCCAAGAAACTGCTTTAACCGGGGAGCTGTTTTTT. Its translation is CASSQETALTGELFF.

The genes are TRBV6-2 or TRBV6-3 and TRBJ2-7; D is unclear. Germline CDR1 reads MNHEY; CDR2 reads SVGEGT. The CDR3 consists of 13 residues. The ends were cut back, 2 bases at V and 1 base at J, with 6 bases in the middle. CDR3 protein: CASSYTVSYEQYF. The CDR3 coding sequence is TGTGCCAGCAGTTACACAGTTTCCTACGAGCAGTACTTC.

The chain couples TRBV13 to TRBJ2-3; 9 bases line up with TRBD1. Germline values: CDR1 PRHDT, CDR2 FYEKMQ (reference sequence). The CDR3 loop spans 15 amino acids. The ends lost 5 bases at V and 4 bases at J; junction bases unmatched: 7. CDR3 region: CASSTRTGAADTQYF. CDR3 sequence (DNA): TGTGCCAGCAGCACGCGGACAGGGGCGGCAGATACGCAGTATTTT.

J is TRBJ2-7 and V is TRBV6-5, with unresolved D. CDR1 and CDR2 from the germline V gene are MNHEY and SVGAGI. Trimming shortened V by 2 bases and J by 2 bases, and 4 bases separated the two germline ends. The CDR3 contains 12 residues. In nucleotides, the CDR3 is TGTGCCAGCAGTTACGGCACCTACGAGCAGTACTTC. Translation gives CASSYGTYEQYF.

This clone was observed a few times. The V and J genes are TRBV9 and TRBJ2-7; TRBD1 aligns across 8 bases. The CDR3 runs to 15 residues. CDR1 SGDLS and CDR2 YYNGEE come from the germline V gene. Unmatched junction bases numbered 6, after V lost 4 bases and J lost 0 bases. The CDR3 DNA sequence: TGTGCCAGCAGCCCAGGACAGGGACCCTCCTACGAGCAGTACTTC. Residues: CASSPGQGPSYEQYF.